The source of this TCR beta chain is a study of blood T cells in healthy people across ages. Staff drew around 10 milliliters of peripheral blood from each donor. The CDR3 loop spans 14 amino acids. V shed 1 base and J shed 4 bases, with 11 bases lying between them. Germline V lookup: CDR1 SGHRS, CDR2 YFSETQ. As to this clonotype: Its antigen is unidentified.

Overall study results and limits: There was no known CMV status for donors, so expanded clonotype changes were possibly confounded.

Sample-barcoded 5' priming and a J-beta primer mix drove a second PCR of roughly 6 to 12 cycles. MiXCR, run by TCRdb on the 5' RACE reads, gives a single entry per CDR3 protein. The sample records 980,000 or so distinct CDR3 sequences, 40% to 60% being singletons. The sample taken for sequencing was blood. The TCR sequence derives from a man aged 30 to 39 in good health. The rearrangement joins TRBV5-1 to TRBJ1-2; D gene uncertain. CDR3 loop: CASSLRIASYGYTF. The CDR3 bases are TGCGCCAGCAGCTTGAGGATAGCATCCTATGGCTACACCTTC.